The 2 T cell receptor beta chains below all came from one sample that was sequenced in a study of T cell changes during pregnancy in multiple sclerosis. Profiled with immunoSEQ multiplex PCR; TCRdb holds only in-frame clones, not every one. This table has some 44,000 clones, 85% to 95% appearing once. The sample here was CD4+ T cells from peripheral blood mononuclear cells, taken in the third trimester of pregnancy. These receptors were obtained from a female donor with multiple sclerosis, enrolled in a pregnancy study.

This clone was seen a single time. The CDR3 region is CASGGGGSIYEQYF. The CDR3, as DNA: TGTGCCAGTGGTGGGGGCGGGAGTATTTACGAGCAGTACTTC. The genes are TRBV6-1 and TRBJ2-5; maybe TRBD2 (7 bases). The assigned J gene may be wrong: the sequence end matches TRBJ2-7 better. The CDR3 runs to 14 residues. Germline V gene sequence: CDR1 MNHNS, CDR2 SASEGT.

V and J are TRBV18 and TRBJ1-3; unclear D gene. Germline values: CDR1 KGHSH, CDR2 LQKENI. Trimming stripped 3 bases from V and 3 bases from J, with 9 bases between. The CDR3 is 14 amino acids. The CDR3 region is CASSPLGDGNTIYF. CDR3 coding DNA: TGTGCCAGCTCACCCCTGGGAGATGGAAACACCATATATTTT.